A selection of T cell receptor beta chains follows, all from one sample in a study of T cells after yellow fever vaccination. MiXCR, applied by TCRdb to the 5' RACE reads, yields one record per CDR3 protein. The sample contains about 53,000 distinct CDR3 sequences, roughly 6.9% of which appear only once. This specimen was CD8+ T cells sorted from PBMCs, taken on the day of the first yellow fever vaccination. These receptors all stem from a man younger than 35 who received the YFV17D yellow fever vaccine. Each CDR3 is given with its conserved first and last residue. D genes are given only for firm matches. Clone sizes are shown as how often the clone was seen (once, few, many) or a class if it is expanded.

>TRBV6-2/TRBV6-3|.|many|TRBJ1-4
TGTGCCAGCAGTCCCTCAATGGCGCGTGAAAAACTGTTTTTT
CASSPSMAREKLFF
>TRBV14|TRBD2|many|TRBJ2-1
TGTGCCTCGGGGGGACTATACAATGAGCAGTTCTTC
CASGGLYNEQFF
>TRBV29-1|.|many|TRBJ2-2
TGCAGCGTTGAAGAGGGGGCAGGCACCGGGGAGCTGTTTTTT
CSVEEGAGTGELFF
>TRBV20-1|TRBD1|few|TRBJ2-1
TGCAGTGCTAGGGACAGGGAGGTGGATGAGCAGTTCTTC
CSARDREVDEQFF
>TRBV3-1|.|few|TRBJ2-1
TGTGCCAGCAGTCCGGACGACTACAATGAGCAGTTCTTC
CASSPDDYNEQFF
>TRBV4-1|.|many|TRBJ2-2
TGCGCCAGCAGCCAAGACATCCCCGGGGAGCTGTTTTTT
CASSQDIPGELFF
>TRBV4-1|.|many|TRBJ2-3
TGCGCCAGCAGCCAAGGGCCCCCGGGGTTCGGAGATACGCAGTATTTT
CASSQGPPGFGDTQYF
>TRBV5-4|TRBD1|many|TRBJ1-1
TGTGCCAGCAGCTGGACAGGGAAGACTGAAGCTTTCTTT
CASSWTGKTEAFF
>TRBV19|TRBD1|few|TRBJ2-3
TGTGCCAGTAGTATCCAACCCCCCACAGGGGCTCAAGGACCATCAGATACGCAGTATTTT
CASSIQPPTGAQGPSDTQYF
>TRBV5-4|.|many|TRBJ2-2
TGTGCCAGCAGCACCAAGAGTAGCGGAAGCACCGGGGAGCTGTTTTTT
CASSTKSSGSTGELFF